The clone carrying this T cell receptor (beta chain) was counted at least ten times. The data were obtained in a study of neurological immune-mediated disorders. Study-wide background: Relapsing-remitting forms accounted for about 90% of the roughly 35 multiple sclerosis patients and secondary progressive forms for 3.

TCRdb independently ran MiXCR on the 5' RACE reads; one entry per CDR3 protein. The sample yields about 62,000 distinct CDR3 sequences, around 3.8% seen once. The CDR3 is 13 residues long. V gave up 1 base and J gave up 8 bases, with 14 bases separating them. Germline V gene sequence: CDR1 DFQATT, CDR2 SNEGSKA (reference sequence). Sequencing used PBMCs. This clonotype was sampled from a woman between 45 and 60 years old with multiple sclerosis. The V and J genes are TRBV20-1 and TRBJ1-2; D unresolved. The CDR3 DNA is TGCAGTGCTAGAGTGGCCACCTCAATCGGCTACACCTTC. Translation: CSARVATSIGYTF.